These 19 T cell receptor beta chains were sequenced from one sample in a study of blood T cell repertoires in COVID-19. Here immunoSEQ multiplex PCR was the method, and the copy in TCRdb shows in-frame clones only, minus some. The table includes over 90,000 clones, roughly 90% detected once. The sequenced sample was peripheral blood. All receptors derive from a man older than 75 with acute or convalescent COVID-19.

This chain connects TRBV30 to TRBJ1-2; a possible D gene is TRBD1 (6 bases). The CDR3 runs to 13 residues. Germline CDR1 is GTSNPN and CDR2 is SVGIG (reference sequence). V lost 2 bases, J lost 4 bases, and 11 bases lay in between. The CDR3, as DNA: TGTGCCTGGAGTAACGGACAGCTCTATGGCTACACCTTC. Its translation is CAWSNGQLYGYTF. The entire variable domain, with the rest obtained from reference TRBV30 and TRBJ1-2, is as follows: SQTIHQWPATLVQPVGSPLSLECTVEGTSNPNLYWYRQAAGRGLQLLFYSVGIGQISSEVPQNLSASRPQDRQFILSSKKLLLSDSGFYLCAWSNGQLYGYTFGSGTRLTVV.

The chain links TRBV6-5 to TRBJ1-2, with TRBD1 as a possible D gene (5 bases). CDR3 length equals 15 residues. Germline-derived CDR1 and CDR2 are MNHEY and SVGAGI. The V end lost 5 bases, the J end lost 4 bases, and 17 bases lay between the germline ends. The CDR3 DNA follows: TGTGCCAGCAGTACAGACAGTTCCCCTGGCTATGGCTACACCTTC. Translation: CASSTDSSPGYGYTF.

The chain links TRBV28 to TRBJ2-5; 10 bases agree with TRBD1. With V trimmed by 5 bases and J by 5 bases, 11 bases remained unmatched. The CDR3 covers 16 residues. Germline loops: CDR1 MDHEN, CDR2 SYDVKM. The CDR3 is CASSTEGQGVYETQYF. The CDR3 DNA reads TGTGCCAGCAGTACTGAAGGACAGGGGGTATATGAGACCCAGTACTTC.

This clone was seen more than once but under ten times. This chain uses TRBV7-2 with TRBJ1-1, with a tentative D call TRBD1 (6 bases). V was clipped by 1 base and J by 4 bases, with 10 bases between them. The CDR3 consists of 14 residues. CDR1 is SGHTA and CDR2 is FQGNSA in the germline V gene. Here the CDR3 DNA reads TGTGCCAGCAGCTTAGTCAGCAGGGGCACTGAAGCTTTCTTT. It specifies CASSLVSRGTEAFF. The whole variable domain, filled in from reference TRBV7-2 and TRBJ1-1, reads GAGVSQSPSNKVTEKGKDVELRCDPISGHTALYWYRQSLGQGLEFLIYFQGNSAPDKSGLPSDRFSAERTGGSVSTLTIQRTQQEDSAVYLCASSLVSRGTEAFFGQGTRLTVV.

The chain couples TRBV28 to TRBJ2-7, with D tentatively TRBD2 (6 bases). Trimming took 6 bases from V and 3 from J, leaving 12 bases between them. CDR3 length equals 13 residues. Per germline, CDR1 MDHEN and CDR2 SYDVKM. The CDR3 sequence is CASRGLASYEQYF. The CDR3 coding sequence is TGTGCCAGCAGGGGGCTAGCGAGCTACGAGCAGTACTTC.

This clone was recorded only once. The chain has TRBV28 and TRBJ2-5, with 7 bases fitting TRBD2. The V gene end was trimmed by 7 bases and the J gene end by 5 bases; junction bases not matched to a gene: 13. CDR1 is MDHEN and CDR2 is SYDVKM in the germline V gene. This CDR3 comprises 15 residues. This CDR3 reads CASNPRGVWEETQYF. The CDR3 DNA reads TGTGCCAGCAATCCTCGGGGGGTGTGGGAGGAGACCCAGTACTTC.

The chain couples TRBV5-1 to TRBJ2-7; 7 bases fit TRBD2. CDR3 length: 16 residues. V lost 4 bases and J lost 3; bases outside the gene matches: 13. Germline V gene sequence: CDR1 SGHRS, CDR2 YFSETQ. In nucleotides, the CDR3 is TGCGCCAGCAGCCTGAACAGCGCGGGGGTGGGCTACGAGCAGTACTTC. This gives the protein CASSLNSAGVGYEQYF.

The genes are TRBV10-3 and TRBJ2-1; no clear D gene. Trimming cost V 3 bases and J 4 bases, with 7 bases left between them. In germline, CDR1 is ENHRY, CDR2 SYGVKD. The CDR3 spans 13 residues. The CDR3 spells CAISDPRYNEQFF. In DNA, the CDR3 is TGTGCCATCAGTGACCCTAGATACAATGAGCAGTTCTTC.

V and J are TRBV19 and TRBJ2-3; possibly TRBD2 for D (5 bases). V lost 1 base to trimming and J lost 6 bases, with 11 bases between them. Germline CDR1 and CDR2: LNHDA and SQIVND (reference sequence). The CDR3 is 14 amino acids. The CDR3 coding sequence is TGTGCCAGTAGTATAGGCCCGGGAAGGGATACGCAGTATTTT. It codes for CASSIGPGRDTQYF.

The J gene is TRBJ1-5, the V gene TRBV7-2; 10 bases are shared with TRBD1. Germline V gene sequence: CDR1 SGHTA, CDR2 FQGNSA. CDR3 length: 15 amino acids. V lost 5 bases and J lost 5; bases outside the gene matches: 6. The CDR3 here is CASSRQGARDQPQHF. The CDR3 bases are TGTGCCAGCAGCAGACAGGGGGCTAGGGATCAGCCCCAGCATTTT.

The V and J genes are TRBV24-1 and TRBJ1-5, with D tentatively TRBD1 (5 bases). CDR1 and CDR2 (germline): KGHDR, SFDVKD. This CDR3 has 14 amino acids. The germline V and J ends were trimmed by 4 bases and 4 bases, with 10 bases remaining between them. Written as DNA, the CDR3 is TGTGCCACCAGTGAGCGACAGAGGAATCAGCCCCAGCATTTT. As protein: CATSERQRNQPQHF.

The V gene is TRBV30, the J gene TRBJ1-1; D is possibly TRBD1 (5 bases). Germline V lookup: CDR1 GTSNPN, CDR2 SVGIG (reference sequence). Trimming left V 3 bases short and J 3 bases short, with 20 bases between. The CDR3 loop spans 16 amino acids. The CDR3 sequence is CAWSKTHLRGHTEAFF. The CDR3 nucleotides are TGTGCCTGGAGCAAGACCCATTTGCGGGGCCACACTGAAGCTTTCTTT.

This chain links TRBV16 with TRBJ2-6; the D gene is possibly TRBD1 (5 bases). Per germline, CDR1 KGHSY and CDR2 FQNENV. Deletions cut 1 base from V and 2 bases from J, with 9 bases between. The CDR3 contains 16 residues. CDR3: CASSQFMTAGANVLTF. The CDR3 nucleotides are TGTGCCAGCAGCCAATTTATGACAGCTGGGGCCAACGTCCTGACTTTC.

The chain carries TRBV11-2 and TRBJ2-2; D gene ambiguous. Trimming left V 5 bases short and J 5 bases short, with 12 bases between. Per the germline V gene, CDR1 is SGHAT and CDR2 is FQNNGV. This CDR3 spans 14 amino acids. DNA for the CDR3: TGTGCCAGCAGCCTAGGGCGGTCTACCGGGGAGCTGTTTTTT. Its translation is CASSLGRSTGELFF. Full variable domain (outside the CDR3, taken from reference TRBV11-2 and TRBJ2-2): EAGVAQSPRYKIIEKRQSVAFWCNPISGHATLYWYQQILGQGPKLLIQFQNNGVVDDSQLPKDRFSAERLKGVDSTLKIQPAKLEDSAVYLCASSLGRSTGELFFGEGSRLTVL.

The chain carries TRBV2 and TRBJ2-1; 15 bases are shared with TRBD2. The germline gives CDR1 SNHLY, CDR2 FYNNEI. CDR3 size: 15 residues. After removal of 7 bases from V and 7 bases from J, the junction contained 5 bases not matched to a gene. Here the CDR3 DNA reads TGTGCCAGCACCGGGGGACTAGCGGGAGGTAATGAGCAGTTCTTC. Protein sequence: CASTGGLAGGNEQFF. The full variable domain, completed using reference TRBV2 and TRBJ2-1, is EPEVTQTPSHQVTQMGQEVILRCVPISNHLYFYWYRQILGQKVEFLVSFYNNEISEKSEIFDDQFSVERPDGSNFTLKIRSTKLEDSAMYFCASTGGLAGGNEQFFGPGTRLTVL.

The genes are TRBV18 and TRBJ2-2; no definite D call. The CDR3 is 17 residues long. Per the germline V gene, CDR1 is KGHSH and CDR2 is LQKENI. V dropped 6 bases and J dropped 0 bases, with 17 bases sitting between them. CDR3 residues: CASSRRLQLTNTGELFF. CDR3 bases: TGTGCCAGCTCCCGTAGGTTACAGCTCACGAACACCGGGGAGCTGTTTTTT.

The chain is built from TRBV5-1 and TRBJ1-2; tentative D call: TRBD1 (6 bases). V was clipped by 3 bases and J by 4 bases, with 16 bases between them. The CDR3 runs to 15 residues. In germline, CDR1 is SGHRS, CDR2 YFSETQ. CDR3 amino acids: CASSYGQPSTYGYTF. The CDR3 coding sequence is TGCGCCAGCAGCTATGGACAGCCCAGCACCTATGGCTACACCTTC. The full variable domain, with the rest looked up from reference TRBV5-1 and TRBJ1-2, is KAGVTQTPRYLIKTRGQQVTLSCSPISGHRSVSWYQQTPGQGLQFLFEYFSETQRNKGNFPGRFSGRQFSNSRSEMNVSTLELGDSALYLCASSYGQPSTYGYTFGSGTRLTVV.

V is TRBV18 and J is TRBJ1-6, with D possibly matching TRBD1 (5 bases). This CDR3 is 14 amino acids long. Germline CDR1 KGHSH, CDR2 LQKENI. The ends were cut back, 3 bases at V and 10 bases at J, with 13 bases in the middle. CDR3 bases: TGTGCCAGCTCACCCTCCGGGGGGGGATCACCCCTCCACTTT. Translated: CASSPSGGGSPLHF.

The rearrangement joins TRBV5-4 to TRBJ2-1, with 8 bases lining up with TRBD2. The trim removed 1 base at V and 8 bases at J, leaving 8 bases unmatched. The germline V gene encodes CDR1 SGHNT and CDR2 YYREEE (reference sequence). The CDR3 has 15 residues. Here the CDR3 DNA reads TGTGCCAGCAGCTTGCCACGGGAGGGCCGCGATGAGCAGTTCTTC. Its translation is CASSLPREGRDEQFF.